Presented here are 23 T cell receptor beta chains from one specimen sequenced in a study of beta chain features in type 1 diabetes. Study observations and caveats: All four CD4+ subsets from Type 1 diabetes patients carried moderately but significantly shorter TCRB CDR3s.

These receptors are not linked to any known antigen. Reverse transcribing all isolated RNA meant expressed TCRB transcripts were sequenced. The repertoire was sequenced with immunoSEQ multiplex PCR; TCRdb's copy has only in-frame clones and lacks some. The profile shows around 260,000 clones, 24% of them singletons. The sequencing sample was made of naive CD4+ T cells from blood. Every receptor here comes from a woman in her 30s with type 1 diabetes.

In its sample, this clone was seen a few times. The V and J genes are TRBV5-4 and TRBJ2-5; D gene unclear. Looked up from germline, CDR1 is SGHNT and CDR2 is YYREEE (reference sequence). Trimming removed 4 bases from V and 1 base from J, with 11 bases in between. This CDR3 contains 14 residues. The CDR3 DNA is TGTGCCAGCAGCGAATGGGCCCGCCAAGAGACCCAGTACTTC. It specifies CASSEWARQETQYF.

On this clone itself: Other DNA sequences in this sample translate to the same CDR3. The rearrangement uses TRBV19 and TRBJ2-5, with D maybe TRBD1 (6 bases). This CDR3 is 13 amino acids long. The V gene's germline CDR1 is LNHDA and CDR2 SQIVND (reference sequence). The V gene lost 3 bases and the J gene lost 4 bases, with 9 bases spanning the gap. CDR3 nucleotide sequence: TGTGCCAGTAGTATCCAGGGGAGAGAGACCCAGTACTTC. Translation gives CASSIQGRETQYF.

The chain joins TRBV11-2 to TRBJ2-1; 9 positions agree with TRBD2. The length of the CDR3 is 17 residues. The germline gives CDR1 SGHAT, CDR2 FQNNGV. V shed 1 base, J shed 9 bases, and the junction held 13 bases outside the gene matches. The CDR3 DNA follows: TGTGCCAGCAGCTTAGTGTGGCTAGCGGGGCCCGCGACTGAGCAGTTCTTC. The encoded protein is CASSLVWLAGPATEQFF.

This clone was counted only a few times. This sample includes further DNA sequences coding for the same CDR3. The rearrangement joins TRBV18 to TRBJ1-2; possible D gene TRBD1, 6 bases. There are 13 residues in the CDR3. The V end was cut by 2 bases, the J end by 8 bases, with 12 bases between. The germline V gene has CDR1 KGHSH and CDR2 LQKENI. The CDR3 DNA sequence: TGTGCCAGCTCACCAGAACAGGGAATGGGCTACACCTTC. Amino acids: CASSPEQGMGYTF.

The rearrangement joins TRBV19 to TRBJ1-1; tentatively, D is TRBD1 (6 bases). There are 13 residues in the CDR3. CDR1 LNHDA and CDR2 SQIVND come from the germline V gene (reference sequence). Between the trimmed V and J ends, which lost 3 bases and 4 bases, there was a span of 9 bases. The CDR3 here is CASSMTGRTEAFF. The CDR3 DNA follows: TGTGCCAGTAGTATGACAGGTCGCACTGAAGCTTTCTTT.

This clone was counted between two and nine times. This chain links TRBV23-1 with TRBJ2-3, with TRBD2 identical over 10 bases. TRBV23-1 is known as an ORF, though its function is uncertain. The CDR3 runs to 19 residues. J was trimmed by 3 bases and V by 8 bases; bases with no gene match: 20. The CDR3 bases are TGCGCCAGCGCTCTCACGGAGCGGGAGGGCCTATATGGTACAGATACGCAGTATTTT. As protein: CASALTEREGLYGTDTQYF.

The rearrangement uses TRBV19 and TRBJ2-2; 11 positions agree with TRBD1. The trim removed 5 bases at V and 4 bases at J, leaving 3 bases unmatched. Looked up from germline, CDR1 is LNHDA and CDR2 is SQIVND (reference sequence). CDR3 length: 15 amino acids. Here the CDR3 DNA reads TGTGCCAGTAGTTCGGGGACAGGGGGCACCGGGGAGCTGTTTTTT. Its protein product is CASSSGTGGTGELFF.

The DNA for the CDR3 is TGCGCCAGCGCGACAGACACTGAAGCTTTCTTT. Its protein is CASATDTEAFF. V usage is TRBV5-1 and J usage is TRBJ1-1; D is possibly TRBD1 (5 bases). Germline V gene sequence: CDR1 SGHRS, CDR2 YFSETQ. This CDR3 spans 11 amino acids. Trimming cost V 7 bases and J 3 bases, with 7 bases left between them.

In this sample, this clone turned up once. The genes are TRBV27 and TRBJ1-1, with D uncertain. Deletions cut 2 bases from V and 3 bases from J, with 7 bases between. The CDR3 is made up of 13 amino acids. The germline V gene has CDR1 MNHEY and CDR2 SMNVEV (reference sequence). The CDR3 DNA sequence: TGTGCCAGCAGTTTACAGGACTACACTGAAGCTTTCTTT. Residues: CASSLQDYTEAFF.

The table lists this clone with a few counts. The gene calls are TRBV5-1 and TRBJ2-5; 7 bases map to TRBD2. CDR1 is SGHRS and CDR2 is YFSETQ in the germline V gene. The J segment lost 5 bases and the V segment lost 4 bases, leaving 11 bases of the junction unmatched. The length of the CDR3 is 15 residues. CDR3 loop: CASSLPVRGGETQYF. The CDR3 nucleotides are TGCGCCAGCAGCCTCCCGGTGAGGGGAGGGGAGACCCAGTACTTC.

In its sample, this clone was seen a few times. The V and J genes are TRBV7-9 and TRBJ1-2; TRBD1 matches at 9 bases. After removal of 5 bases from V and 5 bases from J, the junction contained 15 bases not matched to a gene. Germline V gene data show CDR1 as SEHNR and CDR2 as FQNEAQ (reference sequence). The CDR3 is 17 residues long. The CDR3 coding sequence is TGTGCCAGCAGCCTCTCGAGCGAGTCGGGACAGGGATATGGCTACACCTTC. Amino acid sequence: CASSLSSESGQGYGYTF.

This chain joins TRBV5-1 and TRBJ2-7; 10 bases are a match to TRBD2. This CDR3 is built from 15 residues. Germline values: CDR1 SGHRS, CDR2 YFSETQ. Losses at the gene ends were 3 bases for V and 6 bases for J; bases not matched to a gene: 9. This chain's CDR3 is CASSSPEAGGSEQYF. CDR3 sequence (DNA): TGCGCCAGCAGCTCCCCGGAAGCGGGAGGGAGCGAGCAGTACTTC.

The V and J genes are TRBV2 and TRBJ2-3; possible D gene TRBD2, 7 bases. V lost 0 bases, J lost 2 bases, and 12 bases lay in between. The germline gives CDR1 SNHLY, CDR2 FYNNEI. This CDR3 is 16 amino acids long. This chain's CDR3 is CASSEAVGGVTDTQYF. The CDR3 coding sequence is TGTGCCAGCAGTGAAGCGGTAGGGGGGGTCACAGATACGCAGTATTTT.

This clone was found a few times. The chain recombines TRBV19 with TRBJ2-1; the D is unclear. This CDR3 has 12 residues. The germline CDR1 and CDR2 sequences are LNHDA and SQIVND (reference sequence). Trimming removed 4 bases from V and 8 bases from J, with 9 bases in between. The CDR3 region has the DNA TGTGCCAGTAGTACTAGTGGCGATGAGCAGTTCTTC. Translated: CASSTSGDEQFF.

The V and J genes are TRBV5-1 and TRBJ1-2, with 7 bases fitting TRBD1. Trimming at V came to 4 bases and at J to 1 base, leaving 4 bases not matched to a gene. CDR1 is SGHRS, CDR2 YFSETQ, per germline. This CDR3 comprises 14 residues. The DNA for the CDR3 is TGCGCCAGCAGCGCGGGACAGATTAACTATGGCTACACCTTC. Translating it yields CASSAGQINYGYTF.

V gene TRBV7-3 combines with J gene TRBJ2-3, with 9 bases identical to TRBD1. The CDR3 sequence is 15 residues long. Germline CDR1 reads SGHTA; CDR2 reads FQGTGA. Unmatched junction bases numbered 16, after V lost 7 bases and J lost 11 bases. CDR3 nucleotide sequence: TGTGCCAGCACCACCGACGGTTCGGGACAGGGCAAGCAGTATTTT. Its protein is CASTTDGSGQGKQYF.

This clone was counted between two and nine times. The chain is built from TRBV7-9 and TRBJ1-1; the match to TRBD1 covers 7 bases. Germline V gene data show CDR1 as SEHNR and CDR2 as FQNEAQ (reference sequence). The CDR3 consists of 15 residues. The trim removed 6 bases at V and 4 bases at J, leaving 11 bases unmatched. This CDR3 reads CASRSPHRGGTEAFF. As DNA, the CDR3 is TGTGCCAGCAGATCACCCCACAGGGGTGGCACTGAAGCTTTCTTT.

This clone was observed a few times. The CDR3 DNA reads TGTGCCAGCAGCCAAGAGTCGGTGACTAGCGGGATCTACAATGAGCAGTTCTTC. It encodes CASSQESVTSGIYNEQFF. The rearrangement uses TRBV4-2 and TRBJ2-1, with 11 positions matching TRBD2. The CDR3 length is 18 residues. Germline CDR1 LGHNA, CDR2 YNFKEQ. The ends lost 0 bases at V and 3 bases at J; junction bases unmatched: 7.

This clone has just a few counts. The chain recombines TRBV9 with TRBJ2-1, with 10 bases aligning to TRBD1. V lost 3 bases to trimming and J lost 4 bases; unmatched junction nucleotides: 4. Germline lookup yields CDR1 SGDLS and CDR2 YYNGEE. The CDR3 is 15 amino acids. The CDR3 spells CASSGQGAGYNEQFF. The CDR3 DNA reads as TGTGCCAGCAGCGGACAGGGGGCGGGGTACAATGAGCAGTTCTTC.

This clone was seen more than once but under ten times. CDR3 loop: CAISGTGRNTDTQYF. CDR3 coding DNA: TGTGCCATCAGTGGGACAGGAAGAAACACAGATACGCAGTATTTT. This chain links TRBV10-3 with TRBJ2-3, with TRBD1 matching over 7 bases. The length of the CDR3 is 15 residues. Germline assignment: CDR1 ENHRY and CDR2 SYGVKD. The ends lost 4 bases at V and 2 bases at J; junction bases unmatched: 6.

J is TRBJ1-3 and V is TRBV30; TRBD1 agrees at 7 bases. CDR3 length equals 14 residues. CDR1 and CDR2 (germline): GTSNPN, SVGIG (reference sequence). With 1 base clipped from V and 4 bases from J, the junction kept 4 bases outside the gene matches. The CDR3 region is CAWSAGTAGNTIYF. In DNA, the CDR3 is TGTGCCTGGAGTGCAGGGACAGCCGGAAACACCATATATTTT.

This sequence joins TRBV19 and TRBJ1-5; weak D call: TRBD1 (5 bases). Trimming pared 5 bases from V and 3 bases from J, leaving 8 bases between. This CDR3 is built from 13 residues. The germline CDR1 and CDR2 sequences are LNHDA and SQIVND (reference sequence). The CDR3, as DNA: TGTGCCAGTAGTCAGGGCCCCAATCAGCCCCAGCATTTT. Its translation: CASSQGPNQPQHF. Full variable domain (outside the CDR3, taken from reference TRBV19 and TRBJ1-5): DGGITQSPKYLFRKEGQNVTLSCEQNLNHDAMYWYRQDPGQGLRLIYYSQIVNDFQKGDIAEGYSVSREKKESFPLTVTSAQKNPTAFYLCASSQGPNQPQHFGDGTRLSIL.

The chain recombines TRBV28 with TRBJ1-1; D gene unclear. Looked up from germline, CDR1 is MDHEN and CDR2 is SYDVKM. V shed 5 bases and J shed 1 base, with 11 bases lying between them. The CDR3 is 14 amino acids. The DNA of the CDR3 is TGTGCCAGCAGTCCCCAGCGATGGAACACTGAAGCTTTCTTT. Translating gives CASSPQRWNTEAFF.